This T cell receptor (beta chain) was obtained from a study of OX40 agonist ivuxolimab in advanced cancers. Whole-study results and caveats: Dose levels from 0.1 to 3.0 mg/kg saw CD4+ and CD8+ blood T cells expand clonally by week 6.

As to this clone: Its antigen remains unknown.

Peripheral blood came from all dose cohorts at three timepoints. The germline CDR1 and CDR2 sequences are LNHDA and SQIVND (reference sequence). The CDR3 length is 15 residues. Trimming cost V 4 bases and J 4 bases; bases outside gene matches: 8. Some clones are missing from TCRdb's copy, which holds only in-frame ones; the method was immunoSEQ multiplex PCR. Among about 50,000 clones listed, about 93% were seen once. The material was CD4+ or CD8+ T cells sorted from blood, obtained in a trial of the OX40 agonist ivuxolimab. The clonotype comes from an adult with an advanced solid tumor such as melanoma, head and neck, liver or kidney cancer. The chain is built from TRBV19 and TRBJ2-3; 7 bases are a match to TRBD2. The CDR3 reads CASSSRGGAADTQYF. Here the CDR3 DNA reads TGTGCCAGTAGTAGTCGCGGGGGAGCGGCAGATACGCAGTATTTT.